These 20 T cell receptor beta chains share one sample of origin, sequenced in a study of T cells in Graves' hyperthyroidism and ophthalmopathy. Amplified regions were TCR beta CDR3 sequences from RNA transcripts. A first-round RT-PCR of the TCR CDR3 used the HTBI primer set. MiXCR, applied by TCRdb to the multiplex PCR reads, yields one record per CDR3 protein. The table includes about 400,000 distinct CDR3 sequences, around a sixth detected once. The sequenced sample was blood. These receptors were taken from a woman younger than 30 with Graves' hyperthyroidism.

This clonotype has ten or more counts. CDR3 DNA: TGTGCCAGCAGTTACGGAGCGGCTCAAGAGACCCAGTACTTC. Translated: CASSYGAAQETQYF. The chain links TRBV6-5 to TRBJ2-5; perhaps TRBD2 as D (5 bases). V was pared by 2 bases and J by 2 bases, with 9 bases between. The CDR3 contains 14 residues. The germline gives CDR1 MNHEY, CDR2 SVGAGI.

The chain recombines TRBV7-8 with TRBJ1-4; the match to TRBD1 covers 9 bases. Germline trimming cut 0 bases from V and 5 bases from J; bases unmatched to any gene: 4. This CDR3 is 16 amino acids long. Germline loops: CDR1 SGHVS, CDR2 FQNEAQ. This CDR3 is CASSLARDRANEKLFF. CDR3 DNA: TGTGCCAGCAGCTTAGCGCGGGACAGGGCAAATGAAAAACTGTTTTTT.

This clonotype appeared many times. J is TRBJ2-5 and V is TRBV3-1; D may be TRBD1 (6 bases). The CDR3 is made up of 15 amino acids. With 6 bases removed from V and 7 bases from J, the gap between germline ends came to 21 bases. Germline V gene lookup returns CDR1 LGHDT and CDR2 YNNKEL (reference sequence). The CDR3 loop is CASRDPTGPAGTQYF. The CDR3 DNA follows: TGTGCCAGCAGAGATCCGACAGGCCCTGCCGGGACCCAGTACTTC.

This clonotype showed up many times. The CDR3 here is CASSQGGPDSAETQYF. In DNA, the CDR3 is TGTGCCAGCAGCCAAGGGGGCCCAGATTCCGCGGAGACCCAGTACTTC. V is TRBV3-1 and J is TRBJ2-5, with TRBD1 as a possible D gene (5 bases). Trimming shortened V by 1 base and J by 5 bases, and 17 bases separated the two germline ends. The germline gives CDR1 LGHDT, CDR2 YNNKEL (reference sequence). This CDR3 spans 16 amino acids.

This clonotype was recorded many times. The V call is TRBV6-1, the J call TRBJ1-2; 7 nucleotides align to TRBD1. V was clipped by 6 bases and J by 5 bases; unmatched bases: 12. From germline, CDR1 is MNHNS and CDR2 SASEGT. CDR3 length: 15 amino acids. Here the CDR3 reads CASSIRSGGGYGYTF. The CDR3 DNA follows: TGTGCCAGCAGCATCAGATCAGGGGGTGGATATGGCTACACCTTC.

This clonotype was counted many times. V and J are TRBV28 and TRBJ2-3; no definite D call. The germline V gene has CDR1 MDHEN and CDR2 SYDVKM. This CDR3 is built from 13 residues. Trimming cost V 6 bases and J 4 bases, with 11 bases left between them. The CDR3 DNA follows: TGTGCCAGCAGCCTAGACCCCCCAGATACGCAGTATTTT. As protein: CASSLDPPDTQYF.

This clonotype was counted ten times or more. The DNA for the CDR3 is TGCAGTGCTAGAGTTAGCGACGGTGGGATCCAAGAGACCCAGTACTTC. Translated, it gives CSARVSDGGIQETQYF. This chain joins TRBV20-1 and TRBJ2-5, with D tentatively TRBD2 (5 bases). Per germline, CDR1 DFQATT and CDR2 SNEGSKA (reference sequence). Trimming left V 1 base short and J 1 base short, with 16 bases between. The CDR3 consists of 16 residues.

This clonotype has ten or more counts. DNA of the CDR3: TGTGCCAGCAGTCTTCAGGGGGAGCGCTCTGGAAACACCATATATTTT. Protein sequence: CASSLQGERSGNTIYF. The V and J genes are TRBV12-3 or TRBV12-4 and TRBJ1-3; TRBD1 aligns across 7 bases. After removal of 5 bases from V and 0 bases from J, the junction contained 7 bases not matched to a gene. The CDR3 contains 16 residues.

This chain uses TRBV5-1 with TRBJ1-2, with 9 bases aligning to TRBD1. Germline-derived CDR1 and CDR2 are SGHRS and YFSETQ. The CDR3 spans 14 residues. Trimming took 3 bases from V and 7 from J; bases not matched to a gene: 7. The CDR3, as DNA: TGCGCCAGCAGCTCGGGACAGGGCCTCTCTGGCTACACCTTC. Residues: CASSSGQGLSGYTF.

The chain carries TRBV7-9 and TRBJ1-2, with 10 bases fitting TRBD1. The CDR3 is 15 residues long. Looked up from germline, CDR1 is SEHNR and CDR2 is FQNEAQ (reference sequence). V trimming: 5 bases; J trimming: 6 bases; junction bases outside the gene matches: 9. This CDR3 reads CASSRGTGEVHGYTF. The CDR3 coding sequence is TGTGCCAGCAGCCGCGGGACAGGGGAGGTCCATGGCTACACCTTC.

This clonotype was recorded at least ten times. The V gene is TRBV28, the J gene TRBJ2-6; 7 nucleotides agree with TRBD1. With V trimmed by 4 bases and J by 4 bases, 4 bases remained unmatched. Germline V CDR1 and CDR2: MDHEN, SYDVKM. The CDR3 is 15 residues long. The DNA of the CDR3 is TGTGCCAGCAGTTGGGCAGGGGGAGGGGCCAACGTCCTGACTTTC. Amino acid sequence: CASSWAGGGANVLTF.

This chain links TRBV19 with TRBJ2-5; 8 nucleotides match TRBD2. V lost 6 bases to trimming and J lost 7 bases; unmatched junction nucleotides: 13. Germline V gene sequence: CDR1 LNHDA, CDR2 SQIVND (reference sequence). The length of the CDR3 is 15 residues. CDR3 nucleotides: TGTGCCAGTAGCTCCAGTGCGGGGGCGGGGGGGACCCAGTACTTC. It yields the protein CASSSSAGAGGTQYF.

This clonotype was counted ten times or more. This rearrangement joins TRBV29-1 to TRBJ1-2; possibly TRBD1 for D (6 bases). Germline V gene data show CDR1 as SQVTM and CDR2 as ANQGSEA. With 4 bases removed from V and 7 bases from J, the gap between germline ends came to 13 bases. The CDR3 is 12 amino acids. This CDR3 is CSVGGAQIGYTF. The DNA of the CDR3 is TGCAGCGTTGGGGGGGCGCAGATTGGCTACACCTTC.

The V and J genes are TRBV3-1 and TRBJ2-1; 14 bases are shared with TRBD2. The junction had 5 bases not matched to a gene; V was cut back by 3 bases and J by 7 bases. Germline-derived CDR1 and CDR2 are LGHDT and YNNKEL (reference sequence). The CDR3 length is 16 residues. CDR3 bases: TGTGCCAGCAGCCAGAGACTAGCGGGGGGGCAGAATGAGCAGTTCTTC. Translating it yields CASSQRLAGGQNEQFF.

This chain uses TRBV2 with TRBJ2-1; 9 bases fit TRBD2. The junction had 10 bases not matched to a gene; V was cut back by 4 bases and J by 0 bases. This CDR3 contains 18 residues. Germline CDR1 reads SNHLY; CDR2 reads FYNNEI. The CDR3 loop is CASSVLAGAASSYNEQFF. The CDR3 coding sequence is TGTGCCAGCAGTGTACTAGCGGGCGCAGCAAGCTCCTACAATGAGCAGTTCTTC. Full variable domain (outside the CDR3, taken from reference TRBV2 and TRBJ2-1): EPEVTQTPSHQVTQMGQEVILRCVPISNHLYFYWYRQILGQKVEFLVSFYNNEISEKSEIFDDQFSVERPDGSNFTLKIRSTKLEDSAMYFCASSVLAGAASSYNEQFFGPGTRLTVL.

With regard to this clonotype: This may stem from a read error, because a much larger clone lies one nucleotide away. This chain uses TRBV4-1 with TRBJ2-5, with 10 positions matching TRBD2. Losses at the gene ends were 0 bases for V and 6 bases for J; bases not matched to a gene: 7. Germline V gene lookup returns CDR1 MGHRA and CDR2 YSYEKL. This CDR3 comprises 16 residues. CDR3 sequence reads: CASSQDWPAGGQTQYF. CDR3 coding DNA: TGCGCCAGCAGCCAAGATTGGCCAGCGGGAGGGCAGACCCAGTACTTC.

This clonotype appeared many times. V is TRBV18 and J is TRBJ2-5; possible D gene TRBD2, 6 bases. The germline V gene has CDR1 KGHSH and CDR2 LQKENI. The CDR3 is made up of 14 amino acids. Trimming stripped 3 bases from V and 2 bases from J, with 10 bases between. The CDR3 DNA reads TGTGCCAGCTCACCCGACGCGGGGCAAGAGACCCAGTACTTC. Translation: CASSPDAGQETQYF.

This clonotype came up many times. This chain connects TRBV27 to TRBJ2-1, with D perhaps TRBD2 (5 bases). V gave up 3 bases and J gave up 4 bases, with 10 bases separating them. Per the germline V gene, CDR1 is MNHEY and CDR2 is SMNVEV (reference sequence). This CDR3 spans 14 amino acids. CDR3 DNA sequence: TGTGCCAGCAGTTTCCCGGGATCTTACAATGAGCAGTTCTTC. Translating it yields CASSFPGSYNEQFF.

This clonotype has ten or more counts. The V and J genes are TRBV20-1 and TRBJ2-1; TRBD2 aligns across 12 bases. The CDR3 consists of 15 residues. The J segment lost 9 bases and the V segment lost 5 bases, leaving 11 bases of the junction unmatched. Germline CDR1 DFQATT, CDR2 SNEGSKA (reference sequence). CDR3 coding DNA: TGCAGTGCTTATCCCCTGGGACTAGCGGGCTCTGAGCAGTTCTTC. This gives the protein CSAYPLGLAGSEQFF.

This clonotype was counted many times. The rearrangement joins TRBV28 to TRBJ1-6, with TRBD1 as a possible D gene (5 bases). This CDR3 comprises 15 residues. The ends were cut back, 2 bases at V and 9 bases at J, with 14 bases in the middle. The germline V gene has CDR1 MDHEN and CDR2 SYDVKM. In DNA form, the CDR3 reads TGTGCCAGCAGTTTAGGGCAGGGATGGGGTTCACCCCTCCACTTT. Translation: CASSLGQGWGSPLHF.